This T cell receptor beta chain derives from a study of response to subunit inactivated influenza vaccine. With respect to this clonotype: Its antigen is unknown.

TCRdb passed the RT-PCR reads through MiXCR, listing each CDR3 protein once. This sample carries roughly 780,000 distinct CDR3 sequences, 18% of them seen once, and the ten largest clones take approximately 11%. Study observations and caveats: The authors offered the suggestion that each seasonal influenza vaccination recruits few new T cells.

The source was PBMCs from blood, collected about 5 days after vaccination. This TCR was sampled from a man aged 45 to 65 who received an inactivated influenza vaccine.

CDR3 sequence reads: CASSKAQLTSGTYEQYF. Here the CDR3 DNA reads TGTGCCAGCAGCAAAGCGCAATTGACTAGCGGGACTTACGAGCAGTACTTC. The chain links TRBV21-1 to TRBJ2-7; the D segment call TRBD2 is taken from the table without a DNA check. TRBV21-1 is designated a pseudogene. The CDR3 spans 17 residues.